Detailed here is one T cell receptor beta chain. Its cognate antigen has yet to be identified. The sample holds no much larger clone one base away, and base qualities are not on file. These data are taken from a study of cytomegalovirus exposure and HLA in healthy donors (TCRdb year 2017). General notes on the study: In an earlier analysis of 587 of the donors, under 300 Gb of sequence data and 117 million unique TCR beta sequences from 150 million to 200 million T cells were reported. Typing coverage differed by locus: A, B, C, DRB1 and DQB1 were typed in roughly 620-630 donors, DQA1 in approximately 520, DPA1 in nearly 610, and DPB1 in 450 to 490. About five DR-DQ haplotypes were treated as single units for association and clustering because of strong linkage in the cohort. High-throughput TCR immunosequencing, statistical association of individual TCRs with disease status, and machine learning were combined to predict cytomegalovirus infection status. All discovery cohort repertoires had been generated on a single sequencing platform. Alongside the repertoire data, information on donor age, sex, ethnicity and CMV serostatus was compiled. The study was designed to test whether signatures of past pathogen exposure could be identified by cataloging public T cell receptors. An earlier analysis of a few hundred of the donors applied high-throughput TCR beta sequencing to assess whether each TCR beta V gene segment acted as functional or pseudogenic. A later analysis re-analyzed previously published TCR beta repertoires from 666 donors and added high-resolution HLA genotyping to study TCR occurrence patterns. Genome-wide SNP genotypes for about 60% of the roughly 700 donors were used in a later genetic analysis, which treated that subset as a discovery cohort. Across approximately 400 genotyped donors of the cohort, an average of 235,054 unique TCR beta nucleotide sequences per donor were sequenced, and roughly 20% of those sequences were non-productive. About 280 gigabases of sequencing data and around 80 million unique TCR sequences made up an early release that covered nearly 650 HLA-typed donors. Both class I and class II loci were covered by HLA typing, at four-digit resolution. Among the 398 genotyped donors, 75% to 90% belonged to the genetic ancestry cluster associated with self-reported Caucasian donors. Along with the roughly 610-subject first cohort, a separate validation cohort of 120 different subjects was used. Rather than using new phenotypic data, the later analysis identified candidate immune exposures from TCR beta sequences and from how often those sequences occurred across donors. The T cell repertoires of several hundred subjects were profiled by immunosequencing and related to cytomegalovirus serostatus.

What the research found in general, with its limitations: In an earlier analysis of approximately 590 of the donors, most TCR beta V segments appeared in productive rearrangements about 87% or about 30% of the time, broadly matching IMGT annotations. The presence/absence analyses assumed that sequencing depth was roughly uniform across donors, and that assumption may not be true. A few of the identified cytomegalovirus-associated TCR beta chains were confirmed in vitro to be specific for cytomegalovirus antigens. The authors suggested that the approach could potentially be extended to other disease states and immunological phenotypes. In both the original and validation cohorts, the classifier was reported to diagnose cytomegalovirus status with high specificity and sensitivity. The sequencing pipeline was judged likely to have produced a cluster of highly shared sequence variants as a technical artifact. According to a later analysis, parvovirus B19, influenza, CMV and Epstein-Barr virus appeared linked to several top co-occurrence clusters. Because counts were too low, seventeen rarely observed V segments, including chromosome 9 orphons, were excluded from the earlier analysis of 587 of the donors. A later analysis found that TCR association rates varied across HLA loci, with DRB1 alleles showing the most associated TCRs and HLA-C alleles the fewest. V-gene and J-gene trimming of TCR beta chains was associated with a missense DCLRE1C variant in a later genetic analysis, and the association was replicated in an independent cohort. Linkage disequilibrium might explain the correlated functional status among segregating V segments, but an unknown experimental factor could not be excluded. Across donors, most TCR sequences were observed very rarely, whereas some public TCRs were present in many individuals. A later analysis found that HLA-associated TCR beta chains were more clonally expanded and had lower generation probabilities than equally common non-associated chains. This cohort had only TCR beta chains sequenced, and the lack of alpha or paired-chain data limited which features could be detected. In a later analysis, 16,951 TCR beta sequences were associated with specific HLA alleles at a false discovery rate of 0.05. HLA typing was unavailable for some donors at each locus, so association tests used only the typed subset. Assigning TCR associations to individual alleles was difficult when HLA alleles, especially DR and DQ, strongly co-occurred. According to a later genetic analysis, donors in an Asian-associated ancestry cluster had fewer N-insertions in productive TCRs than the roughly 670-donor mean. Most CMV-associated TCR beta chains appeared to be HLA-restricted in a later analysis, and the HLA associations seemed to be driven largely by CMV exposure. Because the 87-base-pair reads could not distinguish some IMGT-functional V segments, including TRBV6-2 and TRBV6-3, those segments were excluded. A further reported finding was that TCR beta sequences accurately predicted the HLA-A and HLA-B alleles for most subjects in the first cohort. For the cohort, immune exposure information was limited to CMV serostatus. The study gave a list of about 170 TCR beta chains associated with cytomegalovirus.

The cohort was made up of 500 to 850 healthy bone marrow donors. Cohort members were all nominally healthy when sampled, although unrecorded immune exposures were likely present. The donor was CMV seronegative and belonged to the group of 352 seronegative cohort members. A peripheral blood sample was provided by each donor, and peripheral blood mononuclear cells were used for TCR beta sequencing. Genomic DNA was extracted from the blood cell samples with the Qiagen DNeasy Blood Extraction Kit. Libraries were prepared through the immunoSEQ multiplex PCR assay. For the multiplex PCR, a mixture combining 60 forward primers for TCR Vbeta segments and 13 reverse primers for TCR Jbeta segments was used. The CDR3 region of rearranged TCR beta genes was amplified from genomic DNA by a multiplex PCR assay. Amplified TCR beta libraries were sequenced as 87-base-pair reads on the Illumina HiSeq System. From the authors' description of their analysis: Across the 500 to 700 repertoires, a later analysis counted some 80 million unique TCR beta chains, about 10 million of which were shared by at least two donors. Raw reads were error-corrected and collapsed into unique sequences by a nearest-neighbor algorithm in which closely related sequences were merged to remove PCR and sequencing errors. V, D and J gene segments were assigned by aligning CDR3 sequences to IMGT reference sequences. For a sequence to be retained, at least a six-nucleotide match to both a V gene segment and a J gene segment was required. A rearrangement counted as productive if the CDR3 had no stop codons and remained in frame with V and J, and every other rearrangement counted as non-productive. CDR3 was defined by IMGT convention, running from the second conserved V-encoded cysteine to the conserved J-encoded phenylalanine. In an earlier analysis of approximately 590 of the donors, sequences lacking an unambiguous match to a single V gene segment were excluded. An earlier analysis of almost 600 of the donors classified V segments as functional when productive rearrangements were above 56.7% and as segregating when the standard deviation between donors was above 5%. To diagnose cytomegalovirus status from the catalog of TCR beta chain sequences, a statistical classification framework was built. In a later analysis, V and J genes were assigned by comparing TCR nucleotide sequences against IMGT/GENE-DB human TR gene sequences. The TCRdist pipeline was used in a later analysis to assign CDR3 sequences and most-parsimonious VDJ recombination scenarios. In a later analysis, each TCR beta chain was defined by its CDR3 amino acid sequence together with its V-gene family, and reads lacking a unique V-gene family were excluded. As a way to deal with suspected cross-contamination and a sequencing artifact, a later analysis dropped hundreds of nucleotide sequences that were highly shared and had low generation probability. In a later analysis, a clonal expansion index was calculated for each public chain from normalized within-repertoire ranks of inferred template counts. In a later analysis, generation probabilities were computed with a VDJ recombination model fitted to out-of-frame rearrangements, and the resulting probabilities were checked against IGoR. In a later analysis, TCR-TCR, TCR-HLA and TCR-CMV co-occurrence was scored with hypergeometric tests, and a repertoire-size bias correction was applied to TCR pairs. In a later analysis, false discovery rates were estimated by permuting HLA or CMV assignments 20 times. A later analysis grouped co-occurring TCRs with DBSCAN, adding TCRdist sequence similarity when clustering within HLA-allele-positive subsets. For co-occurrence clustering, repertoires with fewer than 30,000 or more than 120,000 public chains were excluded, along with 5 or 6 repertoires with anomalous nucleotide sharing. TCRdb's version of the immuneACCESS table is confined to in-frame rearrangements and falls short of the full clone set. An unresolved V gene accounts for under half of the shortfall where checked; the remainder is of unknown origin. That table supplies the V and J calls and clone size; D and trimming were determined from the DNA. The sample includes some 150,000 clones, with around 75% observed a single time. The ten biggest clones cover about 3.5% of the sample.

From the cysteine through the phenylalanine, the CDR3 covers 15 amino acids. The entry retains the CDR3 DNA only, 45 bases that are in frame from base 1. V is trimmed back by 5 bases and J by 1 base, and the junction contains 6 bases that no gene match accounts for. CDR1 and CDR2, looked up from the germline V gene, are KGHSH and LQKENI. The receptor was isolated from a man in his forties or fifties in good health and CMV-seronegative. Sequencing was performed on PBMCs. The chain joins TRBV18 to TRBJ2-7; TRBD1 lines up with 9 middle nucleotides. The nucleotides read TGTGCCAGCTCAACTAACAGGGGGCGGTCCTACGAGCAGTACTTC. Its protein product is CASSTNRGRSYEQYF. When the CDR3 is completed using the reference TRBV18 and TRBJ2-7 genes on either side, the full variable domain is NAGVMQNPRHLVRRRGQEARLRCSPMKGHSHVYWYRQLPEEGLKFMVYLQKENIIDESGMPKERFSAEFPKEGPSILRIQQVVRGDSAAYFCASSTNRGRSYEQYFGPGTRLTVT.